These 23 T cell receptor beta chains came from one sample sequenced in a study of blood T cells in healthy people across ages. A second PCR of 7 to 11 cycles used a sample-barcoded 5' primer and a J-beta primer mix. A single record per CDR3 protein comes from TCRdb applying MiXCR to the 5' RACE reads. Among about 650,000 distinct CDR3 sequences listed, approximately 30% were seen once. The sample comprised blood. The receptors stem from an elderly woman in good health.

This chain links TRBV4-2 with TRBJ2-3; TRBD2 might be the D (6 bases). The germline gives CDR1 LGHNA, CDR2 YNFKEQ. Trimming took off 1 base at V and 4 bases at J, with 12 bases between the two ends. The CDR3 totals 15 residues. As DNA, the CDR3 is TGTGCCAGCAGCCAAGCGGAGGGTTCCCCAGATACGCAGTATTTT. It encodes CASSQAEGSPDTQYF.

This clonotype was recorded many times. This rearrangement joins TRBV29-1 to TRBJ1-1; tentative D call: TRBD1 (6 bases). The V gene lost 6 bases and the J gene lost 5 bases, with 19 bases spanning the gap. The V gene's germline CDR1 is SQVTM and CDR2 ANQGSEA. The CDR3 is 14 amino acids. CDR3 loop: CSVLALEGGTEAFF. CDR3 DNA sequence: TGCAGCGTACTCGCCCTCGAGGGGGGTACTGAAGCTTTCTTT.

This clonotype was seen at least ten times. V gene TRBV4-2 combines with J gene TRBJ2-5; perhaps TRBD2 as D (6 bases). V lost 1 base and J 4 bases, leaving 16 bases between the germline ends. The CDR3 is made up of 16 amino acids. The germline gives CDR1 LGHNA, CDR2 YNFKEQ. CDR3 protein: CASSQGTASERETQYF. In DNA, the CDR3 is TGTGCCAGCAGCCAAGGAACGGCTAGCGAGAGAGAGACCCAGTACTTC.

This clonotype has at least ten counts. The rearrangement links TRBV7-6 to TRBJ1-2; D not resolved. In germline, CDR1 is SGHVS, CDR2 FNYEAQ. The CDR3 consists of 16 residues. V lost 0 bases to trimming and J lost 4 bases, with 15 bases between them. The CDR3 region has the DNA TGTGCCAGCAGCTTAGCCCCGTCCCAAGGCAGCTATGGCTACACCTTC. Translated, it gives CASSLAPSQGSYGYTF.

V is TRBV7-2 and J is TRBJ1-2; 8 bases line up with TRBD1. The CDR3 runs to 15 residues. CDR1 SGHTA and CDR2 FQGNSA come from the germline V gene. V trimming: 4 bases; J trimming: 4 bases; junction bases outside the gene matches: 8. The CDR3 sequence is CASSSTGDARYGYTF. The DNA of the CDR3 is TGTGCCAGCAGCTCGACAGGGGACGCCCGCTATGGCTACACCTTC.

The CDR3 loop is CASTLRGGRADTQYF. The CDR3 DNA is TGTGCCAGCACTCTAAGGGGGGGGAGAGCAGATACGCAGTATTTT. V and J are TRBV12-3 or TRBV12-4 and TRBJ2-3, with D maybe TRBD2 (7 bases). The CDR3 loop spans 15 amino acids. V gave up 7 bases and J gave up 4 bases, with 18 bases separating them.

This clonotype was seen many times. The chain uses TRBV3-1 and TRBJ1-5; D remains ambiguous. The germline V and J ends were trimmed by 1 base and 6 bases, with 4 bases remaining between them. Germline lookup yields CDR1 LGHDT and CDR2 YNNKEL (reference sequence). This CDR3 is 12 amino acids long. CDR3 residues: CASSQGVQPQHF. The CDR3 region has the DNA TGTGCCAGCAGCCAAGGCGTTCAGCCCCAGCATTTT.

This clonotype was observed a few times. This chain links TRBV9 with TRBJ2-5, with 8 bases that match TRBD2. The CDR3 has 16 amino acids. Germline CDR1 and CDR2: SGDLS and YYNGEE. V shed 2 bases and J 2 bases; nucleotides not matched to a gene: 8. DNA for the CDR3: TGTGCCAGCAGCGTGTTGGCGGGGGGCTATCAAGAGACCCAGTACTTC. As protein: CASSVLAGGYQETQYF.

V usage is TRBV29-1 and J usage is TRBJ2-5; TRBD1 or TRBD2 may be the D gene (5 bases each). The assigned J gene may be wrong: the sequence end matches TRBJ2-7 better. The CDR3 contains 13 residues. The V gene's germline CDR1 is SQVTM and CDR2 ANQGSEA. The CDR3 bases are TGCAGCGTTGAAGTGGGGGACCCCTACGAGCAGTACTTC. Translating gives CSVEVGDPYEQYF.

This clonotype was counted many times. The CDR3 spells CASSLESYEQFF. For the CDR3, the DNA is TGTGCCAGCAGTTTAGAGAGTTATGAGCAGTTCTTC. This chain joins TRBV28 and TRBJ2-1; D remains ambiguous. CDR1 and CDR2 from the germline V gene are MDHEN and SYDVKM. This CDR3 is built from 12 residues. V was clipped by 2 bases and J by 8 bases, with 7 bases between them.

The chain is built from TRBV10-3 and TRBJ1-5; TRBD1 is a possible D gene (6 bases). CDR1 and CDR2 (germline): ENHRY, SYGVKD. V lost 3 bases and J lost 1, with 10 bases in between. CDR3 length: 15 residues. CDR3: CAISEGQMSNQPQHF. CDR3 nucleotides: TGTGCCATCAGTGAAGGACAGATGAGCAATCAGCCCCAGCATTTT.

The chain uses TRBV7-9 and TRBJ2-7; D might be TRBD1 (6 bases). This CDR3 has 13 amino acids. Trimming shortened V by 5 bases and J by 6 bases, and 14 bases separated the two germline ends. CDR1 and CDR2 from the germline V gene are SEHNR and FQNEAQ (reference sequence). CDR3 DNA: TGTGCCAGCAGCCCGTCACAGGGAATCGAGCAGTACTTC. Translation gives CASSPSQGIEQYF.

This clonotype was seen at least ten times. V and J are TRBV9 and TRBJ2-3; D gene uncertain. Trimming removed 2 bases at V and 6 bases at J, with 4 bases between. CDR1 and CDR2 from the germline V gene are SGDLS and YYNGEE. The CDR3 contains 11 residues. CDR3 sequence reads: CASSVGDTQYF. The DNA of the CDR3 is TGTGCCAGCAGCGTGGGGGATACGCAGTATTTT.

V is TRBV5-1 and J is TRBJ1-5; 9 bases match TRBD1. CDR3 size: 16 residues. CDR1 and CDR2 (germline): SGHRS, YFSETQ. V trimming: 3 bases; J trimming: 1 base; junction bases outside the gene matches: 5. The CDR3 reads CASSWGTGMSNQPQHF. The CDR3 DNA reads TGCGCCAGCAGCTGGGGGACAGGGATGAGCAATCAGCCCCAGCATTTT.

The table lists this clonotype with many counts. CDR3 sequence reads: CSARRGGGAQNEQFF. DNA for the CDR3: TGCAGTGCTAGGCGTGGCGGGGGGGCGCAGAATGAGCAGTTCTTC. This sequence joins TRBV20-1 and TRBJ2-1; 9 bases match TRBD2. This CDR3 is built from 15 residues. V was clipped by 3 bases and J by 7 bases; unmatched bases: 10. The germline gives CDR1 DFQATT, CDR2 SNEGSKA (reference sequence).

The CDR3 reads CASSSGSFSDTQYF. DNA for the CDR3: TGTGCCAGCAGCTCCGGGAGTTTTTCAGATACGCAGTATTTT. The chain employs TRBV7-8 and TRBJ2-3; possible D gene TRBD2, 6 bases. Germline V gene lookup returns CDR1 SGHVS and CDR2 FQNEAQ. The V and J ends lost 4 bases and 4 bases respectively, with 12 bases between them. This CDR3 is built from 14 residues.

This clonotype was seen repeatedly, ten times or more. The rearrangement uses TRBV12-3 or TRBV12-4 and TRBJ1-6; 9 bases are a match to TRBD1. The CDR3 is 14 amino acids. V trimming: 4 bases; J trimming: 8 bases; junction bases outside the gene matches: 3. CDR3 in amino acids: CASSWDRVDSPLHF. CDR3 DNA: TGTGCCAGCAGTTGGGACAGGGTGGATTCACCCCTCCACTTT.

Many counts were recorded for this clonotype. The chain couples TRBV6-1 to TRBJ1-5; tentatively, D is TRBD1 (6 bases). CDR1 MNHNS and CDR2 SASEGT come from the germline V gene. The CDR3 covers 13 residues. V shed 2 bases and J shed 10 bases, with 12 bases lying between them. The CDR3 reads CASSEPEGGPQHF. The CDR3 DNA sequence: TGTGCCAGCAGTGAACCCGAGGGGGGACCCCAGCATTTT.

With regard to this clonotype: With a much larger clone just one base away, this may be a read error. CDR3 nucleotides: TGTGCCAGCAGCATACAGGGTTTGGGTGGCTACACCTTC. Translating it yields CASSIQGLGGYTF. The genes are TRBV9 and TRBJ1-2, with a possible D match to TRBD1 (6 bases). Germline values: CDR1 SGDLS, CDR2 YYNGEE. CDR3 size: 13 residues. The V and J ends lost 4 bases and 7 bases respectively, with 14 bases between them. Looking up the rest from reference TRBV9 and TRBJ1-2 gives the full variable domain: DSGVTQTPKHLITATGQRVTLRCSPRSGDLSVYWYQQSLDQGLQFLIQYYNGEERAKGNILERFSAQQFPDLHSELNLSSLELGDSALYFCASSIQGLGGYTFGSGTRLTVV.

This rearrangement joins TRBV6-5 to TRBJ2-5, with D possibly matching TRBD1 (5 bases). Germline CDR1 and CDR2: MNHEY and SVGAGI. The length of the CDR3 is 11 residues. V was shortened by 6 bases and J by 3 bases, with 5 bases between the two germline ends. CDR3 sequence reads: CASRTEETQYF. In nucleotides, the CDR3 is TGTGCCAGCAGGACAGAAGAGACCCAGTACTTC.

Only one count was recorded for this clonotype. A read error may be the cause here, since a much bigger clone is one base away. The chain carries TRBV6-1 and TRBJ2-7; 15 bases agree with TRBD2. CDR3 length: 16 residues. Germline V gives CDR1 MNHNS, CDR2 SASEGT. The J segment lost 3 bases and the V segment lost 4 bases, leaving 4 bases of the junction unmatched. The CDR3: CASSGGTSGRIYEQYF. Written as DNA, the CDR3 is TGTGCCAGCAGTGGTGGGACTAGCGGGAGGATCTACGAGCAGTACTTC.

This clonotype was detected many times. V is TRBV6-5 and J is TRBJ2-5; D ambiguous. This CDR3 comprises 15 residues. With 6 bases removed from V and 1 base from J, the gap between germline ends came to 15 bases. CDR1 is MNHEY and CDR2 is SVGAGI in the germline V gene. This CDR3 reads CASRGRADAQETQYF. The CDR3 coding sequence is TGTGCCAGCAGGGGTCGGGCGGACGCCCAAGAGACCCAGTACTTC.

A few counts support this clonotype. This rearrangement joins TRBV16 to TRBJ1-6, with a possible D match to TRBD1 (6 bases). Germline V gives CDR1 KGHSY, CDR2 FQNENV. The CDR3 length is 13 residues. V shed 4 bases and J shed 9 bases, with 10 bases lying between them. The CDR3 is CASSPVRGSPLHF. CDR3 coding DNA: TGTGCCAGCAGCCCCGTCAGGGGTTCACCCCTCCACTTT.